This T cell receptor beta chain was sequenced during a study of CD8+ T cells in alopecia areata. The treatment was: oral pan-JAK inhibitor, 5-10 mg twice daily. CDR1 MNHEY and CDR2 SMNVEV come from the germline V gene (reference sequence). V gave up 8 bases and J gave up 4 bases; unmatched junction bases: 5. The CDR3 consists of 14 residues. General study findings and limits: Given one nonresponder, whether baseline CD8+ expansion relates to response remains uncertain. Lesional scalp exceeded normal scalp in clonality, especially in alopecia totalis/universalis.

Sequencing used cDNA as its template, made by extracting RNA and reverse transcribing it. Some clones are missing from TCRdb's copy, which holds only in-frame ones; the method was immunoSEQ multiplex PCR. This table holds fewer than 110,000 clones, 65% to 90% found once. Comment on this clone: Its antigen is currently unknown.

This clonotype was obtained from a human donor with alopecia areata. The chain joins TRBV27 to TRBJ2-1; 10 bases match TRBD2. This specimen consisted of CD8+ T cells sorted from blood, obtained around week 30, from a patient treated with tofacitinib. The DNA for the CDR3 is TGTGCCAGCCAGGGAGCGGGAGGGTACAATGAGCAGTTCTTC. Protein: CASQGAGGYNEQFF.